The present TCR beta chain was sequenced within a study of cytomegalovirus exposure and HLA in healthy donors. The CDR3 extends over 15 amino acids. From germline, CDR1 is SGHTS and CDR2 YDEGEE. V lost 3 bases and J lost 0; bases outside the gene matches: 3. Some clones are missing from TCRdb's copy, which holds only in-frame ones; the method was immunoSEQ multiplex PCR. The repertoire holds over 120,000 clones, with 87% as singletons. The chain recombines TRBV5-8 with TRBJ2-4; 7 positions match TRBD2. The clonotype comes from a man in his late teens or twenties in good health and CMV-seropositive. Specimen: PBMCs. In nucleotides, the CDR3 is TGTGCCAGCAGCTGGGGGGAGGGAGCCAAAAACATTCAGTACTTC. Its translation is CASSWGEGAKNIQYF.